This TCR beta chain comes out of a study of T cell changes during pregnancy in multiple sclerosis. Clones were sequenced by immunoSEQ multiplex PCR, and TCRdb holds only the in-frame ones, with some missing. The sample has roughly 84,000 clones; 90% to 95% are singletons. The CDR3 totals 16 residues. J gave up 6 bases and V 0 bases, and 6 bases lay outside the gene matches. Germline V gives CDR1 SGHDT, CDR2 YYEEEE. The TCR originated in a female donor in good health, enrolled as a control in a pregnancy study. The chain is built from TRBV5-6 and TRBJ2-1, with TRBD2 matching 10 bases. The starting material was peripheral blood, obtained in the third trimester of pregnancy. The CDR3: CASSLVLAGGPNEQFF. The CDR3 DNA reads TGTGCCAGCAGCTTGGTTTTAGCGGGAGGTCCCAATGAGCAGTTCTTC.